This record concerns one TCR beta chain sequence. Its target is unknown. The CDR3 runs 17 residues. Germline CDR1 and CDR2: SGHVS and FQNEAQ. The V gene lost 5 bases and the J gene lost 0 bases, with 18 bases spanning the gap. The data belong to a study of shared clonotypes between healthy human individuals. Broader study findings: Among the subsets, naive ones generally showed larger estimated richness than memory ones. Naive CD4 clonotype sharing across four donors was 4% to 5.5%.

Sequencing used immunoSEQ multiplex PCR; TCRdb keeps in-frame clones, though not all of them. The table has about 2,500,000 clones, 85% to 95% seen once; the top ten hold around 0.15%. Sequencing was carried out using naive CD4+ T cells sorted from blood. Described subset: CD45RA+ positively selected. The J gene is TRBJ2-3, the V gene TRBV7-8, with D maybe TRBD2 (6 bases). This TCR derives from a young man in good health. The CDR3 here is CASSPRGGGGSTDTQYF. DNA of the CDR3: TGTGCCAGCAGCCCCCGGGGTGGTGGGGGGAGCACAGATACGCAGTATTTT. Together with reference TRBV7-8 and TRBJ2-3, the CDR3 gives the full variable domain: GAGVSQSPRYKVAKRGQDVALRCDPISGHVSLFWYQQALGQGPEFLTYFQNEAQLDKSGLPSDRFFAERPEGSVSTLKIQRTQQEDSAVYLCASSPRGGGGSTDTQYFGPGTRLTVL.